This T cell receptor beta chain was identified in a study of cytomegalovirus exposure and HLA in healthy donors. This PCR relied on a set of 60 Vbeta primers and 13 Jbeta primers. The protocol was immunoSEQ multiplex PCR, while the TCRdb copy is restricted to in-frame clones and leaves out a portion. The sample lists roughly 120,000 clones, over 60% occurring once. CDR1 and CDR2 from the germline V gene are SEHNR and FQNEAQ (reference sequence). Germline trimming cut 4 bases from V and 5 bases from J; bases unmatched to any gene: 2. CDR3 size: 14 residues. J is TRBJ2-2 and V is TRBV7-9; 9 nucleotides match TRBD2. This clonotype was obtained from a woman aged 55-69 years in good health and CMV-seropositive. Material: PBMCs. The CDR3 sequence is CASSSLAGTGELFF. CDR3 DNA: TGTGCCAGCAGCTCGCTAGCGGGAACCGGGGAGCTGTTTTTT.